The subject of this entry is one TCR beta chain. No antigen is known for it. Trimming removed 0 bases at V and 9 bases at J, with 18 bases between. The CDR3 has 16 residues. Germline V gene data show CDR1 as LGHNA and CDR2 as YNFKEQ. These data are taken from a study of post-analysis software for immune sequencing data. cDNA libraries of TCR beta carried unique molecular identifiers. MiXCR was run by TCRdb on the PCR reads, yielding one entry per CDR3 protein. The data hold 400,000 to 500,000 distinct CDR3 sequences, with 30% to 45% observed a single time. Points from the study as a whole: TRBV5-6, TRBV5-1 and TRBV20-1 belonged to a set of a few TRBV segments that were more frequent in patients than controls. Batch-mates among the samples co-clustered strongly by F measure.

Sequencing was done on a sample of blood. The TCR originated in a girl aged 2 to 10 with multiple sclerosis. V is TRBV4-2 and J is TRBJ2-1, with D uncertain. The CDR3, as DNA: TGTGCCAGCAGCCAAGATCGAAGACGTTTGACGGGTGAGCAGTTCTTC. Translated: CASSQDRRRLTGEQFF.